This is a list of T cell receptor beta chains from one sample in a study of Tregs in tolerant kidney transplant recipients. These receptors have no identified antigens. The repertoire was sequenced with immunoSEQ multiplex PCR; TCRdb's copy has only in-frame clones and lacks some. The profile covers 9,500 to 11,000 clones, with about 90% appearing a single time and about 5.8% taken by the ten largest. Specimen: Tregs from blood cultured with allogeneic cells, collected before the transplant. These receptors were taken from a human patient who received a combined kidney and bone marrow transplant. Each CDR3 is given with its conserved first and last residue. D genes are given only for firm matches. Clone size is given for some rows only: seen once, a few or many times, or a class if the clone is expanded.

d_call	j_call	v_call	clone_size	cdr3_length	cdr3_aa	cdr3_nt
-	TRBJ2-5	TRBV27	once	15	CASRRSWQGGETQYF	TGTGCCAGCCGTCGGAGCTGGCAGGGAGGAGAGACCCAGTACTTC
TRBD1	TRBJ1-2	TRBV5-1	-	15	CASSLGQGANVGYTF	TGCGCCAGCAGCTTGGGGCAGGGGGCTAATGTTGGCTACACCTTC
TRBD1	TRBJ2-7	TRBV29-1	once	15	CSVEHSGQGYYEQYF	TGCAGCGTTGAGCACTCGGGACAGGGTTACTACGAGCAGTACTTC
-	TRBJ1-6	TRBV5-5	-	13	CATSDTYNSPLHF	TGTGCCACCAGCGATACCTATAATTCACCCCTCCACTTT
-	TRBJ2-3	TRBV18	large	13	CASSPPATDTQYF	TGTGCCAGCTCACCACCGGCCACCGATACGCAGTATTTT
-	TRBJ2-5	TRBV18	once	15	CASSPGNRYQETQYF	TGTGCCAGCTCACCGGGGAACCGATACCAAGAGACCCAGTACTTC
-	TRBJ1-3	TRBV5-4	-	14	CASSLEGGRNTIYF	TGTGCCAGCAGCTTGGAGGGGGGAAGAAACACCATATATTTT
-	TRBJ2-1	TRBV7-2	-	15	CASSLTPGSYNEQFF	TGTGCCAGCAGCTTAACTCCCGGTTCCTACAATGAGCAGTTCTTC
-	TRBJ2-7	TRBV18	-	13	CASSPGQYYEQYF	TGTGCCAGCTCACCAGGACAGTACTACGAGCAGTACTTC
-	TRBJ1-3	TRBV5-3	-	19	CARSLITRVQILSGNTIYF	TGTGCCAGAAGCTTGATTACCAGGGTCCAAATCCTCTCTGGAAACACCATATATTTT
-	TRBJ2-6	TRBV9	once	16	CASYLGYQSRANVLTF	TGTGCCAGCTACCTGGGGTACCAAAGTCGGGCCAACGTCCTGACTTTC
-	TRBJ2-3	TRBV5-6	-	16	CASSLAHRGREYTQYF	TGTGCCAGCAGCTTAGCCCACCGGGGCAGGGAGTATACGCAGTATTTT
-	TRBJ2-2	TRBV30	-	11	CAWIPTGELFF	TGTGCCTGGATTCCCACCGGGGAGCTGTTTTTT
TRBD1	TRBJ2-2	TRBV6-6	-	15	CASSSGQGHTGELFF	TGTGCCAGCAGTTCCGGACAGGGTCACACCGGGGAGCTGTTTTTT
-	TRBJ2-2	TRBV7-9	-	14	CASGNRWNTGELFF	TGTGCCAGCGGAAACAGGTGGAACACCGGTGAGCTGTTTTTT
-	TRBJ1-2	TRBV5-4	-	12	CASSREAVGYTF	TGTGCCAGCAGCAGAGAGGCCGTTGGCTACACCTTC